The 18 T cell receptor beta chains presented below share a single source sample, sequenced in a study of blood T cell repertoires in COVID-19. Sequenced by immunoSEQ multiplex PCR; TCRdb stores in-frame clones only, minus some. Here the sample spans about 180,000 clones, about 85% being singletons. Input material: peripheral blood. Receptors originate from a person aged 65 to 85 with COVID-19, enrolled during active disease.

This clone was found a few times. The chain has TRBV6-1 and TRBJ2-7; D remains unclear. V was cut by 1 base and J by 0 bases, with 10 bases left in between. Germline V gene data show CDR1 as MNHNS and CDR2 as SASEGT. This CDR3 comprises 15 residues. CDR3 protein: CASSEGPGSSYEQYF. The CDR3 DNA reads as TGTGCCAGCAGTGAAGGCCCAGGAAGCTCCTACGAGCAGTACTTC.

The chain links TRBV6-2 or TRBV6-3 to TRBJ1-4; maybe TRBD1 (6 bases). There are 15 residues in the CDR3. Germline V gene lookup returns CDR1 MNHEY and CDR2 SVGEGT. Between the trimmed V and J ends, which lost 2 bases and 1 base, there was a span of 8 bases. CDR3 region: CASSYGGQTNEKLFF. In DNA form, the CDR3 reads TGTGCCAGCAGTTACGGGGGACAAACTAATGAAAAACTGTTTTTT.

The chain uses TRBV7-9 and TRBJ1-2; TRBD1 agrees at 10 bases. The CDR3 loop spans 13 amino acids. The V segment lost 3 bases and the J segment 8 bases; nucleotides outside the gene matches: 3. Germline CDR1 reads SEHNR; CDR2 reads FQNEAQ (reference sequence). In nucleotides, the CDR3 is TGTGCCAGCAGCTTTGACAGGGGGCGAGGCTACACCTTC. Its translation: CASSFDRGRGYTF.

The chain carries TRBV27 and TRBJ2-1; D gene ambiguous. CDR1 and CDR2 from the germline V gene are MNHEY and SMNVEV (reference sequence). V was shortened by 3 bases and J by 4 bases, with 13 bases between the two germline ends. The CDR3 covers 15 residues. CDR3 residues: CASSFVVSGYNEQFF. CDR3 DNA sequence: TGTGCCAGCAGTTTCGTGGTATCAGGTTACAATGAGCAGTTCTTC.

This CDR3 is CASSVDRNKPQHF. CDR3 DNA: TGTGCCAGCAGCGTGGACAGGAATAAGCCCCAGCATTTT. The chain employs TRBV5-4 and TRBJ1-5; the match to TRBD1 covers 7 bases. Germline V gives CDR1 SGHNT, CDR2 YYREEE (reference sequence). V gave up 4 bases and J gave up 8 bases; unmatched junction bases: 6. The CDR3 length is 13 residues. Combining the CDR3 with reference TRBV5-4 and TRBJ1-5 gives the whole variable domain ETGVTQSPTHLIKTRGQQVTLRCSSQSGHNTVSWYQQALGQGPQFIFQYYREEENGRGNFPPRFSGLQFPNYSSELNVNALELDDSALYLCASSVDRNKPQHFGDGTRLSIL.

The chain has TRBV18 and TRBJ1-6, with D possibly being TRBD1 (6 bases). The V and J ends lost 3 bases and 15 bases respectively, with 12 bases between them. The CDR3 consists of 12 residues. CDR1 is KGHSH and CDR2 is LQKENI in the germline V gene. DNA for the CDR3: TGTGCCAGCTCACCCGAGGACAGCATCCTCCACTTT. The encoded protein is CASSPEDSILHF.

The CDR3 loop is CASSVDWRGPTDTQYF. CDR3 DNA: TGTGCCAGCAGCGTAGATTGGAGGGGACCCACAGATACGCAGTATTTT. J is TRBJ2-3 and V is TRBV9, with D perhaps matching TRBD2 (6 bases). The V end was cut by 0 bases, the J end by 2 bases, with 13 bases between. The CDR3 is 16 amino acids. Germline CDR1 SGDLS, CDR2 YYNGEE.

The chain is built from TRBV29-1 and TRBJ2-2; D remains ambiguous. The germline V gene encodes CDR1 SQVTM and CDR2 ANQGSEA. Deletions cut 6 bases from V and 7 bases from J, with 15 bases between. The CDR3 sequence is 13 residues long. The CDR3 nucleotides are TGCAGCGTAGCCGGGTCCGGTGGCGGGGAGCTGTTTTTT. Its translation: CSVAGSGGGELFF.

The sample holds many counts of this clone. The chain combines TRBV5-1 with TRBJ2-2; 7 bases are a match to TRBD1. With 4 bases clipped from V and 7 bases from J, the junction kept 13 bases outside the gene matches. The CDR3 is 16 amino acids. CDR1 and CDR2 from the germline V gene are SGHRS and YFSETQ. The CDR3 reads CASSPRDSPKGGELFF. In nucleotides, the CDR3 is TGCGCCAGCAGCCCTCGGGACAGTCCGAAGGGCGGGGAGCTGTTTTTT.

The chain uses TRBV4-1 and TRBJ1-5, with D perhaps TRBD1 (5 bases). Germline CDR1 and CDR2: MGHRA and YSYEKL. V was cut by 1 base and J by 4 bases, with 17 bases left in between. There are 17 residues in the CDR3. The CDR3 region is CASSQVAVGGPNQPQHF. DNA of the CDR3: TGCGCCAGCAGCCAAGTGGCGGTGGGGGGACCAAATCAGCCCCAGCATTTT.

CDR3 in amino acids: CASSESQGGRPQHF. The CDR3 coding sequence is TGTGCCAGCAGTGAGTCACAGGGGGGTCGGCCCCAGCATTTT. The chain uses TRBV6-1 and TRBJ1-5; the match to TRBD1 covers 8 bases. Trimming took 3 bases from V and 9 from J; bases not matched to a gene: 7. Germline V gene sequence: CDR1 MNHNS, CDR2 SASEGT. The CDR3 has 14 residues.

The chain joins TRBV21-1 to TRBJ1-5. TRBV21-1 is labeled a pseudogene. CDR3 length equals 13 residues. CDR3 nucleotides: TGTGCCAGCAGCAAAATCTCGGATCAGCCCCAGCATTTT. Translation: CASSKISDQPQHF.

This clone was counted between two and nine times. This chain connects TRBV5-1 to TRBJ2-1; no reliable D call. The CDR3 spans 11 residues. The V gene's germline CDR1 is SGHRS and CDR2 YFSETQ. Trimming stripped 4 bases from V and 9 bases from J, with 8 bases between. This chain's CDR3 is CASSAGGEQFF. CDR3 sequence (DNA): TGCGCCAGCAGCGCTGGCGGTGAGCAGTTCTTC.

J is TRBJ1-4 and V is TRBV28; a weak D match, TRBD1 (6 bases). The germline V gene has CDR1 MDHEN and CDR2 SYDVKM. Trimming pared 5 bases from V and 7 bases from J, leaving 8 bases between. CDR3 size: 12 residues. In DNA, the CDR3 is TGTGCCAGCAGTAGGACAGCTGAAAAACTGTTTTTT. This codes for CASSRTAEKLFF.

CDR3 in DNA: TGTGCCAGTTCCTATGACAGGCGTTACACCGGGGAGCTGTTTTTT. This translates into CASSYDRRYTGELFF. The chain is built from TRBV19 and TRBJ2-2, with D possibly matching TRBD1 (6 bases). The germline V gene encodes CDR1 LNHDA and CDR2 SQIVND (reference sequence). This CDR3 contains 15 residues. Deletions cut 8 bases from V and 3 bases from J, with 16 bases between.

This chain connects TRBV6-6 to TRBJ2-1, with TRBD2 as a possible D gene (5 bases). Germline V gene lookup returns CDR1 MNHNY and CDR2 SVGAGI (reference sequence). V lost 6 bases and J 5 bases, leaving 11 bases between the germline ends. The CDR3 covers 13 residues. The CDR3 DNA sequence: TGTGCCAGCAGCCTAGAGAGGGACAATGAGCAGTTCTTC. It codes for CASSLERDNEQFF.

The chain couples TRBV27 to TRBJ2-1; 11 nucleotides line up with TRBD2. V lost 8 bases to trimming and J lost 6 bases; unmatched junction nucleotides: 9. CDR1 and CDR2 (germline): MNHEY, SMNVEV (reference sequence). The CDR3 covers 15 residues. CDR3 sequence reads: CASLRLAGGPNEQFF. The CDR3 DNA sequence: TGTGCCAGCCTCAGATTAGCGGGAGGGCCCAATGAGCAGTTCTTC.

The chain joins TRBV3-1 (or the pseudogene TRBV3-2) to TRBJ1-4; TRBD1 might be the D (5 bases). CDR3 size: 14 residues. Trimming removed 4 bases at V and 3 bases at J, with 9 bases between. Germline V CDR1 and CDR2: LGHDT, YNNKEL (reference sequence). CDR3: CASSPTGSNEKLFF. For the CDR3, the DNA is TGTGCCAGCAGCCCCACAGGTTCTAATGAAAAACTGTTTTTT.